The source of this TCR beta chain is a study of T cell changes during pregnancy in multiple sclerosis. The method was immunoSEQ multiplex PCR; TCRdb's version includes in-frame clones alone and lacks a portion of them. Among 70,000 to 85,000 clones listed, about 90% were seen once. V was pared by 0 bases and J by 5 bases, with 4 bases of the junction left unmatched. The CDR3 is 16 amino acids. Germline V lookup: CDR1 MNHNS, CDR2 SASEGT. The sequencing used peripheral blood, collected before pregnancy. The origin of this receptor is a female donor with multiple sclerosis, enrolled in a pregnancy study. The V and J genes are TRBV6-1 and TRBJ2-5; 12 bases are shared with TRBD2. CDR3 in DNA: TGTGCCAGCAGTGAAGCTGGACTAGCGGGGATGGAGACCCAGTACTTC. Translated: CASSEAGLAGMETQYF.